The TCR beta chain under discussion was sequenced for a study of T cell repertoires in cytomegalovirus infection. TCRdb processed the reads anew with MiXCR; each CDR3 protein has one entry. The sample contains around 740,000 distinct CDR3 sequences, 35% to 45% of which appear only once. The clonotype originates from a human donor in good health (CMV status not recorded). Some clones in this sample may be carry-over from other donors' samples. The sequencing input was PBMCs.

The CDR3 DNA reads as TGTGCCAGCAGCCAAGGGACAGGGTATAACTATGGCTACACCTTC. This gives the protein CASSQGTGYNYGYTF. The chain recombines TRBV14 with TRBJ1-2; 8 bases line up with TRBD1. The ends lost 1 base at V and 1 base at J; junction bases unmatched: 2. Germline CDR1 is SGHDN and CDR2 is FVKESK. This CDR3 is 15 amino acids long.